This T cell receptor (beta chain) was identified in a study of sequential checkpoint blockade in melanoma. Study-level information: Arm A got nivolumab then ipilimumab; arm B the reverse, 1:1. Both treatment sequences were followed by maintenance nivolumab.

Specified treatment: randomized to nivolumab then ipilimumab (arm A) or the reverse (arm B). DNA-damaging chemotherapy had not been given to any patient beforehand. Sorted cells were live CD3+CD8+, lacking CD19 and CD56, from PBMCs. Method: immunoSEQ multiplex PCR; TCRdb's copy keeps in-frame clones and lacks some. Of 21,000 or so clones listed, approximately 80% are singletons. Specimen: CD8+ T cells sorted from blood (inferred from file names), collected from a patient given nivolumab and ipilimumab in sequence. The source is a human donor with melanoma.

CDR3 region: CASSPVTGASYGYTF. CDR3 DNA: TGCGCCAGCAGCCCCGTGACAGGGGCGTCCTATGGCTACACCTTC. The V gene is TRBV4-3, the J gene TRBJ1-2; 8 nucleotides line up with TRBD1. The CDR3 totals 15 residues. Trimming removed 4 bases from V and 4 bases from J; junction bases left unmatched: 8. Germline V lookup: CDR1 LGHNA, CDR2 YSLEER.